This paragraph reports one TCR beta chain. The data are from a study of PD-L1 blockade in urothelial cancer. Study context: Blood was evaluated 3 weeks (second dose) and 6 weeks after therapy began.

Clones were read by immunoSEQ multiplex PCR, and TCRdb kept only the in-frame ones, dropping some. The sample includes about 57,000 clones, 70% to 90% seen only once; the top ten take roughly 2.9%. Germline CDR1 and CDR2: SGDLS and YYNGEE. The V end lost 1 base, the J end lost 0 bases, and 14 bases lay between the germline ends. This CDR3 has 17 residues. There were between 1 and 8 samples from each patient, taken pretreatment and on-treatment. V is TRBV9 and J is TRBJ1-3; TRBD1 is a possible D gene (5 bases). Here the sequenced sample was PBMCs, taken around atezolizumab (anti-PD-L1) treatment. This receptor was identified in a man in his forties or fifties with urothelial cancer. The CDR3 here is CASSVRGNPSSGNTIYF. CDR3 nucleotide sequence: TGTGCCAGCAGCGTAAGGGGAAACCCCAGCTCTGGAAACACCATATATTTT.